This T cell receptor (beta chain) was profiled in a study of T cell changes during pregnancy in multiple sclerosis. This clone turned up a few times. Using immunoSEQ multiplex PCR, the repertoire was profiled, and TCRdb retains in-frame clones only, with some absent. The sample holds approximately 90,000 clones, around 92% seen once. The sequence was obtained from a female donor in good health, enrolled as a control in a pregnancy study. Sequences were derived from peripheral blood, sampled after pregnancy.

The CDR3 bases are TGTGCCATCAGTGAAAAGGGGCCCTACACCTTC. Protein product: CAISEKGPYTF. The V call is TRBV10-3, the J call TRBJ1-2; possibly TRBD1 for D (5 bases). Trimming shortened V by 3 bases and J by 10 bases, and 9 bases separated the two germline ends. Germline CDR1 reads ENHRY; CDR2 reads SYGVKD. The length of the CDR3 is 11 residues.